One and the same sample provided the 9 T cell receptor beta chains below, sequenced in a study of CD8+CD57+ T cells in acquired aplastic anemia. For sequencing, patients were chosen who had shown expansion of CD8+CD57+ cells by flow cytometry. Profiles of TCR beta VDJ and CDR3 were generated from a genomic DNA template. TCRdb reprocessed the reads with MiXCR, giving one entry per CDR3 protein. The sample lists some 200,000 distinct CDR3 sequences; around half were seen once. Sequenced sample: sorted CD4+, CD8+, or CD8+CD57+ T cells (not recorded which) from PBMCs. The receptors stem from a human donor with aplastic anemia.

V usage is TRBV7-9 and J usage is TRBJ2-7, with D possibly being TRBD1 (6 bases). The CDR3 loop spans 13 amino acids. The V gene lost 7 bases and the J gene lost 4 bases, with 14 bases spanning the gap. Germline values: CDR1 SEHNR, CDR2 FQNEAQ (reference sequence). For the CDR3, the DNA is TGTGCCAGCACTCCGGGACACAGGTACGAGCAGTACTTC. The encoded protein is CASTPGHRYEQYF.

This clonotype has a handful of counts. The chain recombines TRBV7-8 with TRBJ2-2; D call uncertain. The V end lost 0 bases, the J end lost 4 bases, and 0 bases lay between the germline ends. There are 12 residues in the CDR3. Germline loops: CDR1 SGHVS, CDR2 FQNEAQ. This CDR3 reads CASSLATGELFF. CDR3 in DNA: TGTGCCAGCAGCTTAGCCACCGGGGAGCTGTTTTTT.

The V call is TRBV25-1, the J call TRBJ1-2; 7 positions agree with TRBD1. This CDR3 has 15 amino acids. Germline CDR1 MGHDK, CDR2 SYGVNS. V was clipped by 1 base and J by 7 bases; unmatched bases: 9. CDR3: CASSEFDRVMTGYTF. In DNA, the CDR3 is TGTGCCAGCAGTGAATTCGACAGGGTAATGACTGGCTACACCTTC.

A note on this clonotype: The conserved phenylalanine or tryptophan is not found at the CDR3 terminus, so this likely reflects a read error. The limits of the CDR3 on the DNA are not certain, so only TCRdb's listed CDR3 is given. The V gene is TRBV2, the J gene TRBJ1-1; TRBD1 is the table's D call and was not checked against the DNA. The germline V gene encodes CDR1 SNHLY and CDR2 FYNNEI. The CDR3 adds up to 8 amino acids, both ends counted. The CDR3 sequence is CASSDLSS.

The chain links TRBV20-1 to TRBJ1-5; perhaps TRBD1 as D (6 bases). Germline CDR1 DFQATT, CDR2 SNEGSKA (reference sequence). CDR3 size: 13 residues. V was cut by 3 bases and J by 3 bases, with 9 bases left in between. The DNA of the CDR3 is TGCAGTGCTAGTAAGGGGGTCAATCAGCCCCAGCATTTT. Protein sequence: CSASKGVNQPQHF.

The chain employs TRBV19 and TRBJ1-5; D possibly corresponds to TRBD1 (6 bases). CDR1 is LNHDA, CDR2 SQIVND, per germline (reference sequence). V was trimmed by 8 bases and J by 6 bases, leaving 17 bases between them. The CDR3 sequence is 14 residues long. CDR3 protein: CASSEGGRVQPQHF. The CDR3 coding sequence is TGTGCCAGTTCGGAGGGGGGAAGAGTTCAGCCCCAGCATTTT.

This clonotype was seen ten or more times. In DNA, the CDR3 is TGTGCCAGCAGTTACAGCCCCGGCGGACTGAACACTGAAGCTTTCTTT. Amino acids: CASSYSPGGLNTEAFF. The rearrangement joins TRBV6-5 to TRBJ1-1; the D is unclear. The CDR3 contains 16 residues. V was trimmed by 2 bases and J by 0 bases, leaving 13 bases between them. The germline V gene encodes CDR1 MNHEY and CDR2 SVGAGI.

This chain joins TRBV10-3 and TRBJ2-3; TRBD2 matches 8 bases. Losses at the gene ends were 4 bases for V and 2 bases for J; bases not matched to a gene: 5. Germline CDR1 ENHRY, CDR2 SYGVKD. The CDR3 contains 15 residues. The CDR3 reads CAISGLAGSTDTQYF. CDR3 nucleotides: TGTGCCATCAGTGGATTAGCGGGGTCCACAGATACGCAGTATTTT.

This clonotype has ten or more counts. This chain uses TRBV5-1 with TRBJ1-4, with D perhaps matching TRBD1 (6 bases). Trimming removed 0 bases from V and 8 bases from J, with 14 bases in between. CDR1 and CDR2 from the germline V gene are SGHRS and YFSETQ. The CDR3 sequence is 15 residues long. CDR3 region: CASSLGDTLREKLFF. CDR3 DNA sequence: TGCGCCAGCAGCTTGGGGGACACTCTGAGGGAAAAACTGTTTTTT. The full variable domain, rest sourced from reference TRBV5-1 and TRBJ1-4, is KAGVTQTPRYLIKTRGQQVTLSCSPISGHRSVSWYQQTPGQGLQFLFEYFSETQRNKGNFPGRFSGRQFSNSRSEMNVSTLELGDSALYLCASSLGDTLREKLFFGSGTQLSVL.